This T cell receptor beta chain was recorded in a study of cytomegalovirus exposure and HLA in healthy donors (dated by TCRdb to the late 2010s). Notes on the research overall: An earlier analysis of several hundred of the donors reported over 250 Gb of sequence data and approximately 120 million unique TCR beta sequences obtained from around 180 million T cells. Roughly 300 gigabases of sequencing data and some 85 million unique TCR sequences were included in an early release covering several hundred HLA-typed donors. The genetic ancestry cluster associated with self-reported Caucasian donors included 81% of the roughly 400 genotyped donors. The aim of the study was to test whether cataloging public T cell receptors could identify signatures of past pathogen exposure. Using immunosequencing, the study profiled T cell repertoires from roughly 650 subjects and related those repertoires to cytomegalovirus serostatus. Along with the roughly 670-subject first cohort, a separate validation cohort of over a hundred different subjects was used. High-throughput TCR immunosequencing, statistical association of individual TCRs with disease status, and machine learning were combined to predict cytomegalovirus infection status. A later analysis re-analyzed previously published TCR beta repertoires from roughly 600 donors and added high-resolution HLA genotyping to study TCR occurrence patterns. Rather than using new phenotypic data, the later analysis identified candidate immune exposures from TCR beta sequences and from how often those sequences occurred across donors. In an earlier analysis of a few hundred of the donors, high-throughput TCR beta sequencing was used to judge whether each TCR beta V gene segment behaved as functional or pseudogenic. Alongside the repertoire data, information on donor age, sex, ethnicity and CMV serostatus was compiled. In a later genetic analysis, genome-wide SNP genotypes for about 55% of the roughly 700 donors were used, and that subset was treated as a discovery cohort. Every repertoire in the discovery cohort had been generated on one and the same sequencing platform. Class I and class II HLA loci were covered by the typing at four-digit resolution. Typing coverage differed by locus: A, B, C, DRB1 and DQB1 were typed in roughly 620-640 donors, DQA1 in 522, DPA1 in 606, and DPB1 in just under 490. Because of strong linkage in the cohort, roughly five DR-DQ haplotypes were treated as single units for association and clustering. On average, 235,054 unique TCR beta nucleotide sequences were sequenced per donor among a few hundred genotyped donors of the cohort, with roughly 18% of those sequences being non-productive. Study-level results and caveats: Because counts were too low, roughly 18 rarely observed V segments, including chromosome 9 orphons, were left out of the earlier analysis of approximately 580 of the donors. Because HLA typing was missing for some donors at each locus, association tests included only the typed subset. Sequencing depth was assumed to be roughly uniform across donors in the presence/absence analyses, though that assumption may not hold. Linkage disequilibrium might explain the correlated functional status among segregating V segments, but an unknown experimental factor could not be ruled out. In the study, approximately 160 TCR beta chains were listed as associated with cytomegalovirus. In a later analysis, the rate of TCR association differed among HLA loci, with DRB1 alleles having the most associated TCRs and HLA-C alleles having the fewest. In both the original and validation cohorts, the classifier was reported to diagnose cytomegalovirus status with high specificity and sensitivity. Most TCR sequences were observed very rarely across donors, whereas some public TCRs were present in many individuals. In an earlier analysis of about 600 of the donors, most TCR beta V segments appeared in productive rearrangements about 87% or about 30% of the time, broadly matching IMGT annotations. Some IMGT-functional V segments, including TRBV6-2 and TRBV6-3, could not be told apart with the 87-base-pair reads, so those segments were excluded. Strong co-occurrence of HLA alleles, especially DR and DQ, made assigning TCR associations to individual alleles difficult. In this cohort, only TCR beta chains were sequenced, and detectable features were limited by the absence of alpha or paired-chain data. It was suggested by the authors that the approach could potentially be generalized to other disease states and immunological phenotypes. For the cohort, immune exposure information was limited to CMV serostatus. According to a later genetic analysis, donors in an Asian-associated ancestry cluster had fewer N-insertions in productive TCRs than the approximately 650-donor mean. The sequencing pipeline was judged likely to have produced a cluster of highly shared sequence variants as a technical artifact. A few of the identified cytomegalovirus-associated TCR beta chains were confirmed in vitro to be specific for cytomegalovirus antigens. An association between a missense DCLRE1C variant and V-gene and J-gene trimming of TCR beta chains was found in a later genetic analysis and replicated in an independent cohort. At a false discovery rate of 0.05, a later analysis linked 16,951 TCR beta sequences to specific HLA alleles. In a later analysis, most CMV-associated TCR beta chains were found to appear HLA-restricted, with HLA associations seemingly driven largely by CMV exposure. A further reported finding was that TCR beta sequences accurately predicted the HLA-A and HLA-B alleles for most subjects in the first cohort. A later analysis reported that several top co-occurrence clusters appeared linked to parvovirus B19, influenza, CMV and Epstein-Barr virus. In a later analysis, HLA-associated TCR beta chains showed more clonal expansion and lower generation probabilities than non-associated chains that were equally common.

Sequences SGHTA (CDR1) and FQGTGA (CDR2) are obtained from the germline V gene. V gives up 4 bases and J gives up 6 bases, and the segment between their germline ends measures 6 bases. The CDR3 has 12 amino acids, counting the end cysteine and phenylalanine. Just the 36-base CDR3 DNA is kept, in frame starting at base 1. The cohort consisted of 600 to 750 healthy bone marrow donors. At the time of sampling, all cohort members were nominally healthy, though unrecorded immune exposures were likely present. The donor was CMV seropositive and belonged to the group of a few hundred seropositive cohort members. Each donor provided a peripheral blood sample, and peripheral blood mononuclear cells were used for TCR beta sequencing. The Qiagen DNeasy Blood Extraction Kit was used to extract genomic DNA from the blood cell samples. Points on this clone: It has no known antigen specificity. Base qualities are missing; no much larger clone stands one base away.

Library preparation was by the immunoSEQ multiplex PCR assay. A mixture of 60 forward primers for TCR Vbeta segments and 13 reverse primers for TCR Jbeta segments was used in the multiplex PCR. The CDR3 region of rearranged TCR beta genes was amplified from genomic DNA by a multiplex PCR assay. Amplified TCR beta libraries were sequenced as 87-base-pair reads on the Illumina HiSeq System. In the paper's pipeline: A later analysis tallied around 80 million unique TCR beta chains across the 550 to 850 repertoires, and some 10 million of those chains were shared by two or more donors. To remove PCR and sequencing errors, raw reads were error-corrected and collapsed into unique sequences using a nearest-neighbor algorithm that merged closely related sequences. Alignment of CDR3 sequences to IMGT reference sequences was used to assign V, D and J gene segments. For a sequence to be retained, a match of at least six nucleotides to both a V gene segment and a J gene segment was required. Rearrangements were called productive when the CDR3 lacked stop codons and stayed in frame with V and J; all others were non-productive. CDR3 was defined according to IMGT convention as the region running from the second conserved V-encoded cysteine to the conserved J-encoded phenylalanine. The earlier analysis of about 640 of the donors excluded any sequence lacking an unambiguous match to a single V gene segment. An earlier analysis of just under 600 of the donors called V segments functional above 56.7% productive rearrangements and segregating when the between-donor standard deviation exceeded 5%. To diagnose cytomegalovirus status from the catalog of TCR beta chain sequences, a statistical classification framework was built. In a later analysis, V and J genes were assigned by comparing TCR nucleotide sequences against IMGT/GENE-DB human TR gene sequences. Using the TCRdist pipeline, a later analysis assigned CDR3 sequences along with most-parsimonious VDJ recombination scenarios. In a later analysis, each TCR beta chain was defined by its CDR3 amino acid sequence together with its V-gene family, and reads lacking a unique V-gene family were excluded. A later analysis removed over 500 highly shared, low-generation-probability nucleotide sequences to deal with suspected cross-contamination and a sequencing artifact. For each public chain, a later analysis derived a clonal expansion index from normalized ranks of inferred template counts within each repertoire. A later analysis computed generation probabilities with a VDJ recombination model fitted to out-of-frame rearrangements, and checked the results against IGoR. A later analysis scored TCR-TCR, TCR-HLA and TCR-CMV co-occurrence with hypergeometric tests, applying a repertoire-size bias correction to TCR pairs. To estimate false discovery rates, a later analysis permuted the HLA or CMV assignments 20 times. In a later analysis, co-occurring TCRs were grouped using DBSCAN, and TCRdist sequence similarity was added for clustering within HLA-allele-positive subsets. Repertoires with fewer than 30,000 or more than 120,000 public chains were left out of co-occurrence clustering, as were a handful of repertoires with anomalous nucleotide sharing. Not all clones reach the TCRdb copy of this immuneACCESS table, which keeps in-frame sequences only. Checked studies attribute under half of the gap to unresolved V genes and leave the rest unexplained. V and J calls and clone size are given by that table; D and trimming were obtained from the DNA. Across this sample there are around 160,000 clones, with about 74% seen only once. Approximately 13% of the sample lies in the top ten.

Here the chain combines TRBV7-3 and TRBJ2-2; the D gene is perhaps TRBD2, from 5 matching bases. The sequence was obtained from a man aged 35-49 years in good health and CMV-seropositive. Sequenced material: PBMCs. Read as DNA, the sequence is TGTGCCAGCAGCTCGGGGTCCGGGGAGCTGTTTTTT. Its translation is CASSSGSGELFF.